This T cell receptor (beta chain) was sequenced in a study of T cell changes during pregnancy in multiple sclerosis. Method: immunoSEQ multiplex PCR; TCRdb's copy keeps in-frame clones and lacks some. Seen here are about 69,000 clones, 85% to 95% observed once, and the top ten hold just under 2%. The clonotype originates from a female donor in good health, enrolled as a control in a pregnancy study. Specimen: peripheral blood, collected in the third trimester of pregnancy.

DNA of the CDR3: TGTGCCTGGAGTCGTAGGGGTGGTGAAAAACTGTTTTTT. The encoded protein is CAWSRRGGEKLFF. The chain combines TRBV30 with TRBJ1-4, with D maybe TRBD1 (5 bases). CDR1 and CDR2 from the germline V gene are GTSNPN and SVGIG (reference sequence). CDR3 length: 13 amino acids. The V end was cut by 2 bases, the J end by 7 bases, with 11 bases between.